This is a list of T cell receptor beta chains from one sample in a study of blood T cell repertoires in COVID-19. Only in-frame clones appear in the TCRdb table, and some are missing; sequencing was by immunoSEQ multiplex PCR. The sample yields almost 400,000 clones, 88% seen once. The sequencing input was PBMCs or T cells enriched from blood (not recorded which). All receptors come from a young woman with acute COVID-19. The CDR3 runs from the conserved cysteine through the conserved F or W. Each record gives: CDR3 protein, J gene, V gene, CDR3 length.

CDR3: CATRDGTSKYEQFF
J: TRBJ2-1
V: TRBV19
length: 14

CDR3: CASSQDGARGYGYTF
J: TRBJ1-2
V: TRBV4-2
length: 15

CDR3: CASSLRTGPRYNEQFF
J: TRBJ2-1
V: TRBV28
length: 16

CDR3: CASRPTGVMETQYF
J: TRBJ2-5
V: TRBV5-6
length: 14

CDR3: CASSLLAYTEAFF
J: TRBJ1-1
V: TRBV7-3
length: 13

CDR3: CAISESLRDTQYF
J: TRBJ2-3
V: TRBV10-3
length: 13

CDR3: CATSGGNQPQHF
J: TRBJ1-5
V: TRBV12-3/TRBV12-4
length: 12

CDR3: CASSYTSGGAWEQFF
J: TRBJ2-1
V: TRBV11-3
length: 15

CDR3: CASSFVPGQTYEQYF
J: TRBJ2-7
V: TRBV7-2
length: 15

CDR3: CASSVSGGPETQYF
J: TRBJ2-5
V: TRBV9
length: 14

CDR3: CASSSTGTPTTDTQYF
J: TRBJ2-3
V: TRBV5-1
length: 16

CDR3: CASSEVRVLNSPLHF
J: TRBJ1-6
V: TRBV6-1
length: 15

CDR3: CASSDSGQPPWGAPNEQYF
J: TRBJ2-7
V: TRBV2
length: 19

CDR3: CASSLVQGYGYTF
J: TRBJ1-2
V: TRBV5-1
length: 13

CDR3: CASSPRQESNTEAFF
J: TRBJ1-1
V: TRBV18
length: 15

CDR3: CASSSRGYQETQYF
J: TRBJ2-5
V: TRBV5-1
length: 14

CDR3: CASSPGTGYNEKLFF
J: TRBJ1-4
V: TRBV7-9
length: 15

CDR3: CASSQEGSGPNEKLFF
J: TRBJ1-4
V: TRBV4-1
length: 16

CDR3: CSAEQGPEAFF
J: TRBJ1-1
V: TRBV20-1
length: 11

CDR3: CASSYSTAYSNEQYF
J: TRBJ2-7
V: TRBV6-5
length: 15

CDR3: CASSQFSGGADTQYF
J: TRBJ2-3
V: TRBV4-1
length: 15

CDR3: CASSINTNTEAFF
J: TRBJ1-1
V: TRBV9
length: 13

CDR3: CASSEQGWTDTQYF
J: TRBJ2-3
V: TRBV6-1
length: 14

CDR3: CSVVGVSYEQYF
J: TRBJ2-7
V: TRBV29-1
length: 12

CDR3: CASSLSGGSSSPLHF
J: TRBJ1-6
V: TRBV11-2
length: 15

CDR3: CASSVGPGLPTDTQYF
J: TRBJ2-3
V: TRBV9
length: 16

CDR3: CASSPPRSGQGDNQPQHF
J: TRBJ1-5
V: TRBV18
length: 18

CDR3: CASSYPGQSNEQYF
J: TRBJ2-7
V: TRBV5-1
length: 14

CDR3: CASSGGVNGYTF
J: TRBJ1-2
V: TRBV2
length: 12

CDR3: CASSQDRTQSHPHYGYTF
J: TRBJ1-2
V: TRBV4-3
length: 18

CDR3: CASSHGETQYF
J: TRBJ2-5
V: TRBV7-8
length: 11

CDR3: CASSLGEGLVRETQYF
J: TRBJ2-5
V: TRBV11-2
length: 16

CDR3: CASSPGLVQETQYF
J: TRBJ2-5
V: TRBV10-1
length: 14

CDR3: CASTTPGTGTEAFF
J: TRBJ1-1
V: TRBV19
length: 14

CDR3: CASSTPTSGGPSTDTQYF
J: TRBJ2-3
V: TRBV9
length: 18

CDR3: CASSRGFGNTIYF
J: TRBJ1-3
V: TRBV6-5
length: 13

CDR3: CASSVDGKGAYEQYF
J: TRBJ2-7
V: TRBV9
length: 15

CDR3: CASSQDRTTTYEQYF
J: TRBJ2-7
V: TRBV4-1
length: 15

CDR3: CASSQRATSGVTDTQYF
J: TRBJ2-3
V: TRBV4-3
length: 17

CDR3: CATSDKGTSGGRSYNEQFF
J: TRBJ2-1
V: TRBV24-1
length: 19

CDR3: CASSLRSEKAYGYTF
J: TRBJ1-2
V: TRBV7-2
length: 15

CDR3: CASTTLPGDPMNTEAFF
J: TRBJ1-1
V: TRBV19
length: 17

CDR3: CASSVGWTGDNEQFF
J: TRBJ2-1
V: TRBV2
length: 15

CDR3: CASSLTLGQFSYEQYF
J: TRBJ2-7
V: TRBV5-6
length: 16

CDR3: CASSVRLQSTDTQYF
J: TRBJ2-3
V: TRBV2
length: 15

CDR3: CASSRNPGQTYEQYF
J: TRBJ2-7
V: TRBV7-9
length: 15

CDR3: CASSRRTSGWGMDTQYF
J: TRBJ2-3
V: TRBV7-3
length: 17

CDR3: CASSLRGLAGEQYF
J: TRBJ2-7
V: TRBV9
length: 14

CDR3: CASSYSRWTGNDGELFF
J: TRBJ2-2
V: TRBV7-3
length: 17

CDR3: CASSLLASSNQPQHF
J: TRBJ1-5
V: TRBV6-6
length: 15

CDR3: CASGRTGVDEQYF
J: TRBJ2-7
V: TRBV12-3/TRBV12-4
length: 13

CDR3: CASSLVGGAAEQFF
J: TRBJ2-1
V: TRBV7-2
length: 14

CDR3: CASSQGGAGMGYYGYTF
J: TRBJ1-2
V: TRBV3-1/TRBV3-2
length: 17

CDR3: CASSLTGGLTEAFF
J: TRBJ1-1
V: TRBV2
length: 14

CDR3: CASSAWTVSSYEQYF
J: TRBJ2-7
V: TRBV18
length: 15

CDR3: CASSLAQDRKSTGNEKLFF
J: TRBJ1-4
V: TRBV5-8
length: 19

CDR3: CASSESDYGYTF
J: TRBJ1-2
V: TRBV6-1
length: 12

CDR3: CSVEWAGSYEQYF
J: TRBJ2-7
V: TRBV29-1
length: 13

CDR3: CASRSTGDYGYTF
J: TRBJ1-2
V: TRBV19
length: 13